The 26 T cell receptor beta chains presented below share a single source sample, sequenced in a study of control samples from healthy donors and cancer patients (dated by TCRdb to about 2020). Library generation was performed with the immunoSEQ multiplex PCR assay. The clones in this table, taken by TCRdb from immuneACCESS, are in-frame only. Not every clone is retained; where verified, under half of the shortfall comes from an unresolved V gene, and the cause of the rest is unknown. The sample table lists over 150,000 clones, over 85% of them with a count of one. The ten top clones hold roughly 1.6% of the sample. Sequenced input: blood. The receptors come from a man aged 18 to 30 in good health.

This chain uses TRBV7-9 with TRBJ1-4; D unresolved. The ends were cut back, 1 base at V and 7 bases at J, with 13 bases in the middle. From germline, CDR1 is SEHNR and CDR2 FQNEAQ (reference sequence). The CDR3 has 15 amino acids. In nucleotides, the CDR3 is TGTGCCAGCAGCTTAGGGGAAGGGAATGGTGAAAAACTGTTTTTT. Protein sequence: CASSLGEGNGEKLFF. Looking up the rest from reference TRBV7-9 and TRBJ1-4 gives the full variable domain: DTGVSQNPRHKITKRGQNVTFRCDPISEHNRLYWYRQTLGQGPEFLTYFQNEAQLEKSRLLSDRFSAERPKGSFSTLEIQRTEQGDSAMYLCASSLGEGNGEKLFFGSGTQLSVL.

The chain has TRBV24-1 and TRBJ2-1; the match to TRBD1 covers 8 bases. The V segment lost 7 bases and the J segment 5 bases; nucleotides outside the gene matches: 6. From germline, CDR1 is KGHDR and CDR2 SFDVKD. The CDR3 is 14 residues long. The chain's CDR3 is CATSSPTGDNEQFF. The DNA for the CDR3 is TGTGCCACCAGCTCTCCGACAGGGGACAATGAGCAGTTCTTC.

This chain links TRBV28 with TRBJ2-2; D is possibly TRBD1 (5 bases). This CDR3 region has 14 residues. Per germline, CDR1 MDHEN and CDR2 SYDVKM. V lost 7 bases to trimming and J lost 0 bases, with 9 bases between them. The CDR3 DNA is TGTGCCAGCACTGGGGCATCGAACACCGGGGAGCTGTTTTTT. Translated: CASTGASNTGELFF.

The rearrangement uses TRBV3-1 (or the pseudogene TRBV3-2) and TRBJ2-1, with 8 bases that match TRBD2. J gave up 2 bases and V 4 bases, and 7 bases lay outside the gene matches. The germline gives CDR1 LGHDT, CDR2 YNNKEL (reference sequence). This CDR3 region has 16 residues. The CDR3 nucleotides are TGTGCCAGCAGCCTCCCCGGGGGGGGCCCCTACAATGAGCAGTTCTTC. It codes for CASSLPGGGPYNEQFF.

This chain joins TRBV12-5 and TRBJ2-7, with D unclear. V dropped 0 bases and J dropped 0 bases, with 18 bases sitting between them. Per germline, CDR1 LGHNT and CDR2 FRNRAP. This CDR3 is 18 amino acids long. CDR3 loop: CASGLVLIGAASSYEQYF. The CDR3 DNA reads TGTGCTAGTGGTTTGGTACTGATTGGCGCAGCTAGCTCCTACGAGCAGTACTTC.

This clone was found a few times. The V call is TRBV3-1 (or the pseudogene TRBV3-2), the J call TRBJ2-5; 8 bases are shared with TRBD2. Trimming took 6 bases from V and 4 from J; bases not matched to a gene: 7. This CDR3 comprises 14 residues. Germline loops: CDR1 LGHDT, CDR2 YNNKEL (reference sequence). The CDR3 loop is CASRGSGGPETQYF. The CDR3 nucleotides are TGTGCCAGCAGAGGCTCGGGGGGGCCAGAGACCCAGTACTTC.

The chain carries TRBV7-8 and TRBJ2-7, with D perhaps TRBD2 (6 bases). V was clipped by 6 bases and J by 3 bases, with 12 bases between them. This CDR3 contains 13 residues. Germline V lookup: CDR1 SGHVS, CDR2 FQNEAQ. For the CDR3, the DNA is TGTGCCAGCAGTCTAGCGACTAACTACGAGCAGTACTTC. Residues: CASSLATNYEQYF.

This chain links TRBV27 with TRBJ1-2, with D possibly matching TRBD1 (6 bases). In germline, CDR1 is MNHEY, CDR2 SMNVEV (reference sequence). V was clipped by 3 bases and J by 6 bases, with 11 bases between them. This CDR3 region has 13 residues. The CDR3 sequence: CASSLGGHNGYTF. CDR3 in DNA: TGTGCCAGCAGTTTGGGGGGACATAATGGCTACACCTTC.

The V call is TRBV30, the J call TRBJ2-7, with TRBD2 matching 10 bases. CDR3 length equals 14 residues. V was clipped by 2 bases and J by 4 bases; unmatched bases: 5. Germline values: CDR1 GTSNPN, CDR2 SVGIG (reference sequence). This CDR3 is CAWSSSGGLYEQYF. The CDR3 DNA reads as TGTGCCTGGAGTTCTAGCGGGGGATTATACGAGCAGTACTTC.

V gene TRBV5-1 combines with J gene TRBJ2-4; D gene uncertain. Between the trimmed V and J ends, which lost 4 bases and 0 bases, there was a span of 11 bases. The CDR3 length is 15 residues. Germline V gives CDR1 SGHRS, CDR2 YFSETQ. The CDR3 protein is CASSAGGVAKNIQYF. The CDR3, as DNA: TGCGCCAGCAGCGCAGGTGGTGTAGCCAAAAACATTCAGTACTTC.

V usage is TRBV4-1 and J usage is TRBJ2-5, with TRBD1 identical over 10 bases. CDR3 length equals 18 residues. V lost 0 bases to trimming and J lost 4 bases; unmatched junction nucleotides: 11. The germline CDR1 and CDR2 sequences are MGHRA and YSYEKL. The CDR3 protein is CASSQDNTGTGAGETQYF. CDR3 DNA: TGCGCCAGCAGCCAAGATAACACCGGGACAGGGGCAGGAGAGACCCAGTACTTC.

J is TRBJ2-3 and V is TRBV10-3; 10 bases align to TRBD2. After removal of 4 bases from V and 2 bases from J, the junction contained 3 bases not matched to a gene. Germline CDR1 and CDR2: ENHRY and SYGVKD. The CDR3 sequence is 15 residues long. The CDR3 region is CAISGTSGYTDTQYF. The CDR3 nucleotides read TGTGCCATCAGTGGGACTAGCGGTTACACAGATACGCAGTATTTT.

V and J are TRBV6-6 and TRBJ1-1, with TRBD1 as a possible D gene (5 bases). The CDR3 is 11 amino acids. Germline CDR1 reads MNHNY; CDR2 reads SVGAGI (reference sequence). Trimming shortened V by 6 bases and J by 10 bases, and 12 bases separated the two germline ends. The CDR3 sequence: CASSRDSLAFF. The CDR3 DNA follows: TGTGCCAGCAGCCGAGACAGTCTAGCTTTCTTT.

The V gene is TRBV6-1, the J gene TRBJ1-5, with 8 bases fitting TRBD1. The germline gives CDR1 MNHNS, CDR2 SASEGT. This CDR3 contains 16 residues. J was trimmed by 5 bases and V by 2 bases; bases with no gene match: 8. The CDR3 nucleotides are TGTGCCAGCAGTGAAAAGGCAGGGGGCGCGTATCAGCCCCAGCATTTT. Translating it yields CASSEKAGGAYQPQHF.

To note about this clone: Other DNA sequences in the sample encode the same CDR3. The V and J genes are TRBV5-1 and TRBJ2-2; D remains ambiguous. The germline CDR1 and CDR2 sequences are SGHRS and YFSETQ. This CDR3 region has 14 residues. V was shortened by 5 bases and J by 1 base, with 9 bases between the two germline ends. CDR3 protein: CASSPNRNTGELFF. Written as DNA, the CDR3 is TGCGCCAGCAGTCCCAACAGGAACACCGGGGAGCTGTTTTTT.

The chain uses TRBV19 and TRBJ2-7, with D perhaps matching TRBD2 (5 bases). Trimming shortened V by 1 base and J by 0 bases, and 10 bases separated the two germline ends. Germline V gene data show CDR1 as LNHDA and CDR2 as SQIVND (reference sequence). The CDR3 extends over 15 amino acids. CDR3 sequence reads: CASSIGQRFSYEQYF. In nucleotides, the CDR3 is TGTGCCAGTAGTATAGGGCAGCGGTTCTCCTACGAGCAGTACTTC. Looking up the rest from reference TRBV19 and TRBJ2-7 gives the full variable domain: DGGITQSPKYLFRKEGQNVTLSCEQNLNHDAMYWYRQDPGQGLRLIYYSQIVNDFQKGDIAEGYSVSREKKESFPLTVTSAQKNPTAFYLCASSIGQRFSYEQYFGPGTRLTVT.

This clone was recorded a few times. The chain couples TRBV29-1 to TRBJ2-3, with D tentatively TRBD2 (6 bases). This CDR3 region has 17 residues. Germline V CDR1 and CDR2: SQVTM, ANQGSEA. V dropped 1 base and J dropped 1 base, with 18 bases sitting between them. For the CDR3, the DNA is TGCAGCGTTGAAGGAGGGGCGCGGGGCCTGGGCACAGATACGCAGTATTTT. Protein: CSVEGGARGLGTDTQYF.

The chain has TRBV2 and TRBJ1-5, with no clear D. Trimming took off 6 bases at V and 8 bases at J, with 14 bases between the two ends. The CDR3 runs to 13 residues. Germline V gene lookup returns CDR1 SNHLY and CDR2 FYNNEI. CDR3 bases: TGTGCCAGCAGCTCGGACCCGTTGGAGCCCCAGCATTTT. Translating gives CASSSDPLEPQHF. The whole variable domain, filled in from reference TRBV2 and TRBJ1-5, reads EPEVTQTPSHQVTQMGQEVILRCVPISNHLYFYWYRQILGQKVEFLVSFYNNEISEKSEIFDDQFSVERPDGSNFTLKIRSTKLEDSAMYFCASSSDPLEPQHFGDGTRLSIL.

This chain uses TRBV25-1 with TRBJ2-3; D gene uncertain. Germline loops: CDR1 MGHDK, CDR2 SYGVNS. The CDR3 sequence is 13 residues long. V dropped 2 bases and J dropped 4 bases, with 7 bases sitting between them. The CDR3 here is CASSEPTADTQYF. In DNA form, the CDR3 reads TGTGCCAGCAGTGAACCCACCGCAGATACGCAGTATTTT.

This chain joins TRBV27 and TRBJ2-1; 15 positions agree with TRBD2. The CDR3 is made up of 17 amino acids. Per germline, CDR1 MNHEY and CDR2 SMNVEV (reference sequence). V trimming: 5 bases; J trimming: 3 bases; junction bases outside the gene matches: 5. CDR3 in DNA: TGTGCCAGCAGTGGGGGACTAGCGGGGGGCGGCTACAATGAGCAGTTCTTC. It specifies CASSGGLAGGGYNEQFF.

The chain combines TRBV15 with TRBJ1-1, with a tentative D call TRBD1 (6 bases). With 0 bases removed from V and 6 bases from J, the gap between germline ends came to 17 bases. Germline V gives CDR1 LNHNV, CDR2 YYDKDF (reference sequence). The CDR3 is 16 amino acids. The CDR3 region is CATSRDRVWTAPEAFF. The DNA for the CDR3 is TGTGCCACCAGCAGAGATCGGGTTTGGACAGCCCCTGAAGCTTTCTTT.

A note on this clone: Distinct nucleotide sequences in the sample also encode this CDR3. The J gene is TRBJ1-4, the V gene TRBV5-1; 9 bases map to TRBD1. The CDR3 consists of 14 residues. The V and J ends lost 0 bases and 8 bases, in that order; junction bases with no gene match: 2. The germline gives CDR1 SGHRS, CDR2 YFSETQ. CDR3 in DNA: TGCGCCAGCAGCTTGGGACAGGGGGGCGAAAAACTGTTTTTT. This translates into CASSLGQGGEKLFF. The complete variable domain, with remaining parts taken from reference TRBV5-1 and TRBJ1-4, reads KAGVTQTPRYLIKTRGQQVTLSCSPISGHRSVSWYQQTPGQGLQFLFEYFSETQRNKGNFPGRFSGRQFSNSRSEMNVSTLELGDSALYLCASSLGQGGEKLFFGSGTQLSVL.

V usage is TRBV7-2 and J usage is TRBJ2-2; 7 nucleotides align to TRBD1. CDR1 SGHTA and CDR2 FQGNSA come from the germline V gene. The CDR3 runs 15 residues. V trimming: 5 bases; J trimming: 7 bases; junction bases outside the gene matches: 10. The CDR3: CASSLRDSFNGELFF. The DNA for the CDR3 is TGTGCCAGCAGCCTCCGGGACAGCTTCAACGGGGAGCTGTTTTTT.

This clone was detected only once. The chain has TRBV5-1 and TRBJ2-7; the D is unclear. The CDR3 sequence is 12 residues long. V was clipped by 7 bases and J by 0 bases, with 8 bases between them. Germline V gene data show CDR1 as SGHRS and CDR2 as YFSETQ. The CDR3 here is CASSDLSYEQYF. DNA of the CDR3: TGCGCCAGCTCGGACCTCTCCTACGAGCAGTACTTC.

This chain connects TRBV6-1 to TRBJ1-3, with D uncertain. Trimming left V 3 bases short and J 8 bases short, with 5 bases between. Germline CDR1 and CDR2: MNHNS and SASEGT. The CDR3 length is 11 residues. The CDR3 reads CASSEGYTIYF. The CDR3, as DNA: TGTGCCAGCAGTGAGGGGTACACCATATATTTT.

The chain joins TRBV12-3 or TRBV12-4 to TRBJ2-7; no firm D call. CDR3 length: 12 residues. V was cut by 6 bases and J by 3 bases, with 9 bases left in between. Written as DNA, the CDR3 is TGTGCCAGCAGCATACTACACTACGAGCAGTACTTC. Translated: CASSILHYEQYF.